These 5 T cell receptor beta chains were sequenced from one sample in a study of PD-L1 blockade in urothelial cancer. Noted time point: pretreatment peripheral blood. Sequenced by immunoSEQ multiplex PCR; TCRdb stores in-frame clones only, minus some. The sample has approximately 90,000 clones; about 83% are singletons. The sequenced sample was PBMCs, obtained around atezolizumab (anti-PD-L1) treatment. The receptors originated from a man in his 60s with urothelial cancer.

In nucleotides, the CDR3 is TGCGCCAGCAGCTTAGACGGACTAGCGGCCACAGATACGCAGTATTTT. Translation: CASSLDGLAATDTQYF. This rearrangement joins TRBV5-1 to TRBJ2-3, with 10 bases fitting TRBD2. This CDR3 region has 16 residues. V was clipped by 2 bases and J by 2 bases; unmatched bases: 5. In germline, CDR1 is SGHRS, CDR2 YFSETQ.

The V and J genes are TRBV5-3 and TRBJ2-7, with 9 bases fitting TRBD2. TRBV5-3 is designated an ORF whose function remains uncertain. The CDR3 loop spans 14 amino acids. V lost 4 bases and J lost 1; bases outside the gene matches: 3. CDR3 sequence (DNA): TGTGCCAGAAGCGGCGGGAGGGGGTCCTACGAGCAGTACTTC. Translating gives CARSGGRGSYEQYF.

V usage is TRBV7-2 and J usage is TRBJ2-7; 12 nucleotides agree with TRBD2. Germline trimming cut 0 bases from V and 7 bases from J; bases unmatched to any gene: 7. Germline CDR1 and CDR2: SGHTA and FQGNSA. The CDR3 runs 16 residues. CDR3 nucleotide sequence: TGTGCCAGCAGCTTAGCTACTAGCGGGAGGTCTGGGGAGCAGTACTTC. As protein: CASSLATSGRSGEQYF.

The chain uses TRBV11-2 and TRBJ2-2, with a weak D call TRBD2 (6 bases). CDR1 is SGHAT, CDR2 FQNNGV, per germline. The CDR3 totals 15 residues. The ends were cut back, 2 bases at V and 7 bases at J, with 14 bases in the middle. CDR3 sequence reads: CASSLSPGVGGELFF. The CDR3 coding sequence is TGTGCCAGCAGCTTAAGCCCGGGGGTTGGCGGGGAGCTGTTTTTT. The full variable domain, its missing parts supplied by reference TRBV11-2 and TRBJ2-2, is EAGVAQSPRYKIIEKRQSVAFWCNPISGHATLYWYQQILGQGPKLLIQFQNNGVVDDSQLPKDRFSAERLKGVDSTLKIQPAKLEDSAVYLCASSLSPGVGGELFFGEGSRLTVL.

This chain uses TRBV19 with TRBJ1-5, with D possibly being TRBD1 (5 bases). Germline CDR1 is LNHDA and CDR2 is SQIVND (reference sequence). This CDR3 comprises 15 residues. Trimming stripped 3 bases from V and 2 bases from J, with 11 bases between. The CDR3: CASSIWGVGNQPQHF. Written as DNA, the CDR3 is TGTGCCAGTAGTATTTGGGGGGTTGGCAATCAGCCCCAGCATTTT.